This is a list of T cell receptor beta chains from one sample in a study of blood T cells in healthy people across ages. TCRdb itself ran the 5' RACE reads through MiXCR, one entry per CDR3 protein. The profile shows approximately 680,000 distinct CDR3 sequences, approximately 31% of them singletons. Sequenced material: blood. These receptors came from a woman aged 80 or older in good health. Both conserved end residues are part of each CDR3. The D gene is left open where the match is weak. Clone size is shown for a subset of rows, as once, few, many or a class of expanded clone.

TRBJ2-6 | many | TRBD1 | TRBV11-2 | CASSRTGTGANVLTF | TGTGCCAGCAGCCGGACAGGGACTGGGGCCAACGTCCTGACTTTC
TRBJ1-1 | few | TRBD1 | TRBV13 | CASSPKTGAGTEAFF | TGTGCCAGCAGCCCCAAGACAGGGGCGGGAACTGAAGCTTTCTTT
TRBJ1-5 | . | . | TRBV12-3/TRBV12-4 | CASSKGHREHRRQPQHF | TGTGCCAGCAGCAAAGGTCATAGGGAACACCGAAGGCAGCCCCAGCATTTT
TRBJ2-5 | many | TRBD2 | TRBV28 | CASSSPAAGGHRAQYF | TGTGCCAGCAGTTCCCCCGCGGCGGGGGGACATAGGGCCCAGTACTTC
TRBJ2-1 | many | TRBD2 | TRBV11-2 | CASSLGGGGSYNEQFF | TGTGCCAGCAGCTTAGGGGGCGGGGGCTCCTACAATGAGCAGTTCTTC
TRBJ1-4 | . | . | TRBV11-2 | CASSLIWGQSEKLFF | TGTGCCAGCAGCTTGATCTGGGGGCAGAGTGAAAAACTGTTTTTT
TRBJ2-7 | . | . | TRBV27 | CASSLSITYEQYF | TGTGCCAGCAGTTTATCTATTACCTACGAGCAGTACTTC
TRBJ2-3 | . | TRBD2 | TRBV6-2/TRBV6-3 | CASSYRSGGTSTDTQYF | TGTGCCAGCAGTTACAGAAGCGGGGGGACCTCTACAGATACGCAGTATTTT
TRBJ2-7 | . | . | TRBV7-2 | CASSLALSAYEQYF | TGTGCCAGCAGCTTAGCCCTCAGCGCCTACGAGCAGTACTTC
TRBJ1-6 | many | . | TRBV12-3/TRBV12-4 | CASSLAREAPLHF | TGTGCCAGCAGTTTAGCTCGGGAGGCTCCCCTCCACTTT
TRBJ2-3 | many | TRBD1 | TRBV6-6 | CASAPGKGAASTDTQYF | TGTGCCAGCGCCCCCGGGAAGGGGGCGGCAAGCACAGATACGCAGTATTTT
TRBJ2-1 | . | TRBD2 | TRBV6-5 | CASRATSGGEQFF | TGTGCCAGCAGGGCTACTAGCGGGGGGGAGCAGTTCTTC
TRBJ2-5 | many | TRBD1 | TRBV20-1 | CSAIRQGLETQYF | TGCAGTGCCATAAGACAGGGGTTGGAGACCCAGTACTTC
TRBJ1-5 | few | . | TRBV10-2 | CASSESGAHVSNQPQHF | TGCGCCAGCAGTGAGTCGGGCGCTCATGTGAGCAATCAGCCCCAGCATTTT
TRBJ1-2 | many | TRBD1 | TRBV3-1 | CASSQATGTGHGYTF | TGTGCCAGCAGCCAAGCGACCGGGACAGGGCATGGCTACACCTTC
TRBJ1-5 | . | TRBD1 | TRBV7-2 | CASSQMGQPNQPQHF | TGTGCCAGCAGCCAAATGGGACAGCCCAATCAGCCCCAGCATTTT
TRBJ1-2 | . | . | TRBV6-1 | CASSEASAGAGYTF | TGTGCCAGCAGTGAAGCTTCCGCAGGGGCGGGCTACACCTTC
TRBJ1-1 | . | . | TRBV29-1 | CSVARGSKAFF | TGCAGCGTTGCTAGGGGGTCGAAAGCTTTCTTT
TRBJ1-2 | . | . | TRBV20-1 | CSAGTGTQAGYGYTF | TGCAGTGCCGGAACCGGGACCCAGGCCGGCTATGGCTACACCTTC
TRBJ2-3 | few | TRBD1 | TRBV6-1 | CASRDRGTDTQYF | TGTGCCAGCAGGGACAGGGGCACAGATACGCAGTATTTT
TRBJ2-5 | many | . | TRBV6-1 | CASRGSGGLETQYF | TGTGCCAGCAGGGGGTCGGGGGGCTTAGAGACCCAGTACTTC
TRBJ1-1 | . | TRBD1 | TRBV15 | CATSRDRGAFTEAFF | TGTGCCACCAGCAGGGACAGGGGGGCATTCACTGAAGCTTTCTTT
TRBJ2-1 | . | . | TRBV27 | CASSLDTRSGNEQFF | TGTGCCAGCAGTTTAGATACTAGGTCAGGCAATGAGCAGTTCTTC
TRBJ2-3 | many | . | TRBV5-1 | CASSSDGRATDTQYF | TGCGCCAGCAGCTCGGACGGACGGGCAACAGATACGCAGTATTTT
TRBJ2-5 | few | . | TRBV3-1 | CASKTTGNEQYF | TGTGCCAGCAAAACAACCGGCAATGAGCAGTACTTC
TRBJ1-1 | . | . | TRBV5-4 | CASSSAPTGLNTEAFF | TGTGCCAGCAGCTCAGCCCCGACAGGCTTGAACACTGAAGCTTTCTTT
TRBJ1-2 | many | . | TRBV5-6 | CASSLGGPGLGYTF | TGTGCCAGCAGCTTGGGGGGGCCAGGGCTTGGCTACACCTTC
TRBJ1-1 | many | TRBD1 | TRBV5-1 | CASSGRTGGKAEAFF | TGCGCCAGCAGCGGAAGGACAGGGGGCAAGGCTGAAGCTTTCTTT
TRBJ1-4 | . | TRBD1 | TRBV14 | CASSTLRDRGPRANEKLFF | TGTGCCAGCAGCACCCTGAGGGACAGGGGCCCCCGAGCTAATGAAAAACTGTTTTTT
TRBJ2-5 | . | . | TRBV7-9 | CASSPKRMGAQETQYF | TGTGCCAGCAGCCCAAAGCGAATGGGGGCCCAAGAGACCCAGTACTTC
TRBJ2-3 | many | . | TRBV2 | CAGRGGQIFGDTQYF | TGTGCCGGTCGGGGAGGACAGATTTTTGGTGATACGCAGTATTTT
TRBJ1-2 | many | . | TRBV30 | CAWSGAGRDLYGYTF | TGTGCCTGGAGTGGTGCAGGTCGCGACCTCTATGGCTACACCTTC
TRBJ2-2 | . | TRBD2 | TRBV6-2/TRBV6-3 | CASSYGTSFTGELFF | TGTGCCAGCAGTTACGGGACTAGTTTCACCGGGGAGCTGTTTTTT
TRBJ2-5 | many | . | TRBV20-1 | CSPTRAGQETQYF | TGCAGTCCGACTAGGGCAGGACAAGAGACCCAGTACTTC
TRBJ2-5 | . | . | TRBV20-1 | CSATRLGPAETQYF | TGCAGTGCTACTAGACTTGGCCCCGCAGAGACCCAGTACTTC
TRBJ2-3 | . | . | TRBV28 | CASSLLAVGDTQYF | TGTGCCAGCAGTTTATTAGCGGTGGGAGACACGCAGTATTTT
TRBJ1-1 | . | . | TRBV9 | CASSVGGGVGNTEAFF | TGTGCCAGCAGCGTAGGGGGTGGGGTTGGGAACACTGAAGCTTTCTTT
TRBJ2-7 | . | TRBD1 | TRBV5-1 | CASSSDRAEQYF | TGCGCCAGCAGCTCGGACAGGGCCGAGCAGTACTTC
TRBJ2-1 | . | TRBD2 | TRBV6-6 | CASIWGLAGGNEQFF | TGTGCCAGCATCTGGGGTCTAGCGGGAGGCAATGAGCAGTTCTTC
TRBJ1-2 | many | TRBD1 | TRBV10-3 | CAISGTGRQTGYTF | TGTGCCATCAGTGGGACAGGCCGACAAACTGGCTACACCTTC
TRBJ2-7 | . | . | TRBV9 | CASSYSGRGPGNEQYF | TGTGCCAGCAGCTACTCTGGGCGGGGGCCGGGGAATGAGCAGTACTTC
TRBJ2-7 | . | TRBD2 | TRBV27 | CASSTRLAGVYEQYF | TGTGCCAGCAGTACCCGACTAGCGGGAGTATACGAGCAGTACTTC
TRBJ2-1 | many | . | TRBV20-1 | CSATGLSMGEQFF | TGCAGTGCCACGGGACTCTCCATGGGGGAGCAGTTCTTC